This T cell receptor (beta chain) was recovered during a study of identifying expanded T cells in peripheral blood. The CDR3 is 16 amino acids. Germline V CDR1 and CDR2: LNHDA, SQIVND (reference sequence). V lost 1 base and J lost 1, with 10 bases in between. Method: immunoSEQ multiplex PCR; TCRdb's copy keeps in-frame clones and lacks some. The table has 90,000 to 95,000 clones, roughly 90% seen once; the top ten hold approximately 5%. This TCR was recovered from a person aged 18 to 69 in good health. Sequenced sample: blood. The chain is built from TRBV19 and TRBJ2-2; D not certain. Here the CDR3 reads CASSIGPEQNTGELFF. In DNA form, the CDR3 reads TGTGCCAGTAGTATAGGGCCGGAACAGAACACCGGGGAGCTGTTTTTT.